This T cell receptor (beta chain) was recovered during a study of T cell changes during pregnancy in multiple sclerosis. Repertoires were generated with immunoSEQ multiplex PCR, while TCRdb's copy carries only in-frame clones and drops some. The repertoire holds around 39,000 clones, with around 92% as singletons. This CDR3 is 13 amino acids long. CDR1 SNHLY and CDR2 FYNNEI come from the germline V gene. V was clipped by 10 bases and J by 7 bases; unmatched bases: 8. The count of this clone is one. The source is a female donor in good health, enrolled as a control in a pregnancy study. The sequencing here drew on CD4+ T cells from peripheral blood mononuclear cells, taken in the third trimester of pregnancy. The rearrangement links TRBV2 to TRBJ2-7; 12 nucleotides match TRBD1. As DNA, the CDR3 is TGTGCCACCGCGGGACAGGGGGCTGGTGAGCAGTACTTC. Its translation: CATAGQGAGEQYF.